The 19 T cell receptor beta chains listed next were all sequenced from one sample in a study of shared clonotypes between healthy human individuals. Using immunoSEQ multiplex PCR, the repertoire was profiled, and TCRdb retains in-frame clones only, with some absent. This sample has just over 2,000,000 clones, with 85% to 95% found just once. The sequencing input was naive CD4+ T cells sorted from blood. Subset noted: CD45RA+ positively selected. The receptors come from a man between 18 and 35 years old in good health.

V and J are TRBV5-1 and TRBJ2-7; 8 bases fit TRBD1. Trimming cost V 5 bases and J 2 bases; bases outside gene matches: 6. The CDR3 runs to 14 residues. The germline gives CDR1 SGHRS, CDR2 YFSETQ. Written as DNA, the CDR3 is TGCGCCAGCAGGACCGGGACAGGTGCCTACGAGCAGTACTTC. Amino acids: CASRTGTGAYEQYF. The complete variable domain, with remaining parts taken from reference TRBV5-1 and TRBJ2-7, reads KAGVTQTPRYLIKTRGQQVTLSCSPISGHRSVSWYQQTPGQGLQFLFEYFSETQRNKGNFPGRFSGRQFSNSRSEMNVSTLELGDSALYLCASRTGTGAYEQYFGPGTRLTVT.

The chain is built from TRBV5-4 and TRBJ2-3, with D perhaps matching TRBD2 (5 bases). The CDR3 spans 15 residues. V was pared by 1 base and J by 0 bases, with 9 bases between. Germline V gives CDR1 SGHNT, CDR2 YYREEE (reference sequence). The CDR3 sequence is CASSLQRSSTDTQYF. CDR3 sequence (DNA): TGTGCCAGCAGCTTGCAGCGGTCTAGCACAGATACGCAGTATTTT.

V is TRBV7-2 and J is TRBJ1-2, with D uncertain. This CDR3 region has 13 residues. Deletions cut 1 base from V and 0 bases from J, with 3 bases between. Germline V gene data show CDR1 as SGHTA and CDR2 as FQGNSA. The CDR3 region has the DNA TGTGCCAGCAGCTTAGATCCTAACTATGGCTACACCTTC. The encoded protein is CASSLDPNYGYTF.

This clone has ten or more counts. Distinct nucleotide sequences in the sample also encode this CDR3. The chain couples TRBV2 to TRBJ1-1; maybe TRBD1 (5 bases). Germline CDR1 SNHLY, CDR2 FYNNEI. The CDR3 loop spans 15 amino acids. V was shortened by 6 bases and J by 2 bases, with 16 bases between the two germline ends. CDR3 bases: TGTGCCAGCAGGGGGCGAGATTCGGGAAACACTGAAGCTTTCTTT. Its translation: CASRGRDSGNTEAFF.

This chain links TRBV10-3 with TRBJ1-1; 9 nucleotides line up with TRBD1. The trim removed 9 bases at V and 7 bases at J, leaving 12 bases unmatched. CDR3 size: 14 residues. Germline CDR1 ENHRY, CDR2 SYGVKD. The CDR3: CAMGQGLGTSEAFF. Written as DNA, the CDR3 is TGTGCCATGGGACAGGGCTTAGGGACGAGTGAAGCTTTCTTT.

This clone appeared a single time. This specimen includes other DNA sequences encoding the same CDR3. The rearrangement uses TRBV18 and TRBJ1-5; 10 bases are a match to TRBD1. The CDR3 has 14 residues. Germline loops: CDR1 KGHSH, CDR2 LQKENI. J lost 4 bases, V lost 4 bases, and 1 base had no gene match. The CDR3 coding sequence is TGTGCCAGCTCACGGGACAGGGGAAATCAGCCCCAGCATTTT. This translates into CASSRDRGNQPQHF.

This chain uses TRBV6-1 with TRBJ1-2; perhaps TRBD1 as D (6 bases). The germline V gene has CDR1 MNHNS and CDR2 SASEGT. V lost 2 bases and J 4 bases, leaving 8 bases between the germline ends. The CDR3 is 13 residues long. CDR3 nucleotides: TGTGCCAGCAGTGAAACAGGGAGCTATGGCTACACCTTC. It is translated as CASSETGSYGYTF.

This chain links TRBV28 with TRBJ2-2; 8 bases align to TRBD1. This CDR3 comprises 14 residues. Trimming at V came to 6 bases and at J to 7 bases, leaving 7 bases not matched to a gene. Germline V CDR1 and CDR2: MDHEN, SYDVKM. The CDR3 DNA follows: TGTGCCAGCAGCAGGGGGCGGAATGACGGGGAGCTGTTTTTT. Protein: CASSRGRNDGELFF.

The chain has TRBV6-6 and TRBJ1-6; D gene uncertain. The V end was cut by 0 bases, the J end by 10 bases, with 10 bases between. The CDR3 runs 14 residues. Germline CDR1 is MNHNY and CDR2 is SVGAGI (reference sequence). The CDR3 reads CASSYSGSGSPLHF. As DNA, the CDR3 is TGTGCCAGCAGTTACTCTGGGTCGGGGTCACCCCTCCACTTT.

This sequence joins TRBV6-1 and TRBJ2-3, with 9 bases that match TRBD1. Germline CDR1 reads MNHNS; CDR2 reads SASEGT. Trimming took 3 bases from V and 5 from J; bases not matched to a gene: 9. The CDR3 sequence is 16 residues long. The CDR3: CASSDRDRASRDTQYF. As DNA, the CDR3 is TGTGCCAGCAGTGATAGGGACAGGGCTAGTAGAGATACGCAGTATTTT.

The chain links TRBV5-4 to TRBJ2-1; D unclear. Trimming cost V 4 bases and J 5 bases, with 22 bases left between them. This CDR3 region has 17 residues. From germline, CDR1 is SGHNT and CDR2 YYREEE (reference sequence). The CDR3 protein is CASSPGSGPFVNNEQFF. The CDR3 nucleotides read TGTGCCAGCAGCCCAGGTTCTGGCCCCTTCGTAAACAATGAGCAGTTCTTC.

This clone was seen repeatedly, ten times or more. The chain combines TRBV10-1 with TRBJ1-1, with D unclear. V was cut by 3 bases and J by 2 bases, with 4 bases left in between. The CDR3 runs 12 residues. CDR1 is WNHNN, CDR2 SYGVQD, per germline (reference sequence). The CDR3 DNA reads as TGCGCCAGCAGTGACAGCAACACTGAAGCTTTCTTT. Translating it yields CASSDSNTEAFF.

This clone occurred once. The chain carries TRBV29-1 and TRBJ2-1; 9 bases are shared with TRBD2. The CDR3 contains 15 residues. V dropped 6 bases and J dropped 8; count of bases not matched to a gene: 14. Germline CDR1 and CDR2: SQVTM and ANQGSEA. For the CDR3, the DNA is TGCAGCGTGGCCGCGCGGGTGACTAGCGGCGATGAGCAGTTCTTC. Translating it yields CSVAARVTSGDEQFF.

The rearrangement joins TRBV18 to TRBJ2-1; 9 nucleotides match TRBD2. The ends lost 3 bases at V and 8 bases at J; junction bases unmatched: 8. The CDR3 contains 15 residues. Germline CDR1 and CDR2: KGHSH and LQKENI. CDR3 sequence (DNA): TGTGCCAGCTCACCGGGGTCTAGCGGGATAGATGAGCAGTTCTTC. The encoded protein is CASSPGSSGIDEQFF.

This chain connects TRBV11-2 to TRBJ2-7, with TRBD1 identical over 9 bases. Trimming took 0 bases from V and 6 from J; bases not matched to a gene: 6. The CDR3 runs to 15 residues. Germline V gene data show CDR1 as SGHAT and CDR2 as FQNNGV. The CDR3 loop reads CASSLDGGQGSEQYF. Written as DNA, the CDR3 is TGTGCCAGCAGCTTAGATGGAGGACAGGGGTCCGAGCAGTACTTC. The variable domain in full, completed from reference TRBV11-2 and TRBJ2-7, reads EAGVAQSPRYKIIEKRQSVAFWCNPISGHATLYWYQQILGQGPKLLIQFQNNGVVDDSQLPKDRFSAERLKGVDSTLKIQPAKLEDSAVYLCASSLDGGQGSEQYFGPGTRLTVT.

The V and J genes are TRBV4-1 and TRBJ1-2, with TRBD1 identical over 9 bases. The CDR3 is 15 amino acids. J lost 6 bases, V lost 1 base, and 6 bases had no gene match. Germline V gene lookup returns CDR1 MGHRA and CDR2 YSYEKL. The CDR3: CASSQGQGVRNGYTF. The CDR3 bases are TGCGCCAGCAGCCAAGGACAGGGGGTCCGGAATGGCTACACCTTC.

This chain connects TRBV18 to TRBJ2-7; D not certain. The length of the CDR3 is 16 residues. The V end was cut by 8 bases, the J end by 0 bases, with 20 bases between. The V gene's germline CDR1 is KGHSH and CDR2 LQKENI. CDR3 protein: CASRPQTGPSSYEQYF. CDR3 coding DNA: TGTGCCAGCAGACCACAGACGGGCCCGAGCTCCTACGAGCAGTACTTC.

V gene TRBV6-1 combines with J gene TRBJ2-2, with D unclear. The CDR3 sequence is 14 residues long. Per the germline V gene, CDR1 is MNHNS and CDR2 is SASEGT. Trimming left V 6 bases short and J 0 bases short, with 8 bases between. CDR3 amino acids: CASRELTNTGELFF. The CDR3 DNA reads TGTGCCAGCAGAGAACTTACGAACACCGGGGAGCTGTTTTTT.

The chain has TRBV25-1 and TRBJ1-4; TRBD1 matches at 7 bases. This CDR3 comprises 14 residues. The germline V gene encodes CDR1 MGHDK and CDR2 SYGVNS. Trimming took 3 bases from V and 7 from J; bases not matched to a gene: 5. The CDR3 loop is CASSDTGTVEKLFF. CDR3 DNA: TGTGCCAGCAGTGACACCGGGACAGTTGAAAAACTGTTTTTT.